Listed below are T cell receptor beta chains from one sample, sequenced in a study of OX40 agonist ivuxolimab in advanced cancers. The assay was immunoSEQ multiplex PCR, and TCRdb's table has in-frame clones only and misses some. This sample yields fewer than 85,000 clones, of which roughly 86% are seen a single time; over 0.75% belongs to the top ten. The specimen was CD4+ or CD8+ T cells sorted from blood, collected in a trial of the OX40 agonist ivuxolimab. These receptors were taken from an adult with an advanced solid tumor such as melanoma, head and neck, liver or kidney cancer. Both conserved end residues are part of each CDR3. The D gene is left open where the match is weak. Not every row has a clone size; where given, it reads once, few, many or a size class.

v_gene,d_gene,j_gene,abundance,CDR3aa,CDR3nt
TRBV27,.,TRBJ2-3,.,CASSSLGTDTQYF,TGTGCCAGCAGTTCCCTGGGCACAGATACGCAGTATTTT
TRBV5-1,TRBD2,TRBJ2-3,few,CASSLTSGSTDTQYF,TGCGCCAGCAGCTTGACTAGCGGGAGCACAGATACGCAGTATTTT
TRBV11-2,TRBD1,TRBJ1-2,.,CASSHRQGTLGPNYGYTF,TGTGCCAGCAGCCACCGACAGGGTACCCTCGGGCCTAACTATGGCTACACCTTC
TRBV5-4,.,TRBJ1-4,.,CASSLDQGEKLFF,TGTGCCAGCAGCTTGGACCAGGGCGAAAAACTGTTTTTT
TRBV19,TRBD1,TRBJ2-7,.,CASIGTGGHEQYF,TGTGCCAGTATCGGGACAGGGGGCCACGAGCAGTACTTC
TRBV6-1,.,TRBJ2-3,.,CASSEAGSGTDTQYF,TGTGCCAGCAGTGAAGCGGGGAGTGGCACAGATACGCAGTATTTT
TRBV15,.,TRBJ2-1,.,CATSRERAGPNEQFF,TGTGCCACCAGCAGAGAGCGGGCGGGGCCCAATGAGCAGTTCTTC
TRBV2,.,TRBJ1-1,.,CASSREVMGGTEAFF,TGTGCCAGCAGCAGGGAGGTTATGGGTGGCACTGAAGCTTTCTTT
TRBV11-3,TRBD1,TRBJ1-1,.,CASSLVDRGRRDTEAFF,TGTGCCAGCAGCTTAGTCGACAGGGGGCGAAGGGACACTGAAGCTTTCTTT
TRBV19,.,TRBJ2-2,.,CASSIQNTGELFF,TGTGCCAGTAGTATTCAGAACACCGGGGAGCTGTTTTTT
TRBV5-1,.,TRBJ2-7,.,CASSLTSTAKYEQYF,TGCGCCAGCAGCTTAACCTCGACAGCGAAGTACGAGCAGTACTTC
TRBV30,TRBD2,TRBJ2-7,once,CASRASGRYEQYF,TGTGCCTCCCGGGCTAGCGGGAGATACGAGCAGTACTTC
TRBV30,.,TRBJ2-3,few,CAWSVGGSTDTQYF,TGTGCCTGGAGTGTCGGGGGCAGCACAGATACGCAGTATTTT
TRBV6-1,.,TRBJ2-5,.,CASSLGALVQETQYF,TGTGCCAGCAGTCTAGGGGCCTTGGTCCAAGAGACCCAGTACTTC
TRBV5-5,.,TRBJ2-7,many,CASSLVRGSYEQYF,TGTGCCAGCAGCTTGGTAAGGGGCTCCTACGAGCAGTACTTC
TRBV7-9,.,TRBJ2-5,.,CASTPRSQETQYF,TGTGCCAGCACCCCTCGGTCTCAAGAGACCCAGTACTTC
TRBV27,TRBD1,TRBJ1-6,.,CASSREGADSPLHF,TGTGCCAGCAGTAGGGAGGGGGCAGATTCACCCCTCCACTTT
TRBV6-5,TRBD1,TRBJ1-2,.,CASSYRDRGTYGYTF,TGTGCCAGCAGTTACCGGGACAGGGGGACCTATGGCTACACCTTC
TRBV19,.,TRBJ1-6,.,CASREVSDSPLHF,TGTGCCAGTAGAGAGGTATCGGATTCACCCCTCCACTTT
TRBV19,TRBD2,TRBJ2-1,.,CASSRNLGTNYNEQFF,TGTGCCAGTAGCCGAAACTTAGGGACTAACTACAATGAGCAGTTCTTC
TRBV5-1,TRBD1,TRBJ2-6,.,CASSLGDRAGANVLTF,TGCGCCAGCAGCTTGGGTGACAGGGCTGGGGCCAACGTCCTGACTTTC
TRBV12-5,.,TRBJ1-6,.,CASGLGQLGSPLHF,TGTGCTAGTGGTTTGGGACAGCTCGGTTCACCCCTCCACTTT
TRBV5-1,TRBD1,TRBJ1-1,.,CASSPTDRGSWATEAFF,TGCGCCAGCAGCCCCACCGACAGGGGGAGTTGGGCGACTGAAGCTTTCTTT
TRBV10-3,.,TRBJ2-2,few,CAISGSVNTGELFF,TGTGCCATCAGTGGGTCAGTGAACACCGGGGAGCTGTTTTTT
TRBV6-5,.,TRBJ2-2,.,CASSWSRGTGELFF,TGTGCCAGCAGTTGGAGTCGGGGTACCGGGGAGCTGTTTTTT
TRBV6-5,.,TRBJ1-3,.,CASSLQDSGNTIYF,TGTGCCAGCAGCCTACAAGACTCTGGAAACACCATATATTTT
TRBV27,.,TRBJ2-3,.,CASTAATIYSTDTQYF,TGTGCCAGCACTGCGGCAACTATTTATAGCACAGATACGCAGTATTTT
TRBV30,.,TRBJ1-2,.,CAWSVQTPVSNYGYTF,TGTGCCTGGAGTGTTCAGACACCCGTATCGAACTATGGCTACACCTTC
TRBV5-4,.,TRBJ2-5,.,CASTRGGLGQETQYF,TGTGCCAGCACCCGAGGGGGATTGGGCCAAGAGACCCAGTACTTC
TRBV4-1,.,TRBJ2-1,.,CASSPSEDGVNEQFF,TGCGCCAGCAGCCCATCCGAGGACGGGGTCAATGAGCAGTTCTTC
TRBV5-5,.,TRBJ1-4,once,CASSLVQGINEKLFF,TGTGCCAGCAGCTTGGTGCAGGGAATTAATGAAAAACTGTTTTTT
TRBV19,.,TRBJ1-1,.,CASSIAGGAINTEAFF,TGTGCCAGTAGTATAGCTGGCGGGGCCATAAACACTGAAGCTTTCTTT
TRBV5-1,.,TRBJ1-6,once,CASSLDGYNSPLHF,TGCGCCAGCAGCTTGGACGGATACAATTCACCCCTCCACTTT
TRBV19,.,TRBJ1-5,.,CASSRPAGFGNQPQHF,TGTGCCAGTAGTAGGCCCGCAGGGTTTGGCAATCAGCCCCAGCATTTT
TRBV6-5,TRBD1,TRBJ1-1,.,CASSAGGRREAFF,TGTGCCAGCAGTGCAGGGGGCCGCAGGGAAGCTTTCTTT
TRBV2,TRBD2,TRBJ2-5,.,CASSDTSGGPAQETQYF,TGTGCCAGCAGTGACACTAGCGGGGGGCCAGCTCAAGAGACCCAGTACTTC
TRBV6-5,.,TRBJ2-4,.,CASMSGHIQYF,TGTGCCAGCATGAGTGGGCACATTCAGTACTTC
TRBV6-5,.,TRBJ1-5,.,CASSTRDGNQPQHF,TGTGCCAGCAGTACCCGGGACGGCAATCAGCCCCAGCATTTT
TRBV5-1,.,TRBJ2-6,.,CASSGVRGSGANVLTF,TGCGCCAGCAGCGGGGTTCGCGGGTCTGGGGCCAACGTCCTGACTTTC
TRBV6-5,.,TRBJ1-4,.,CASSYSWTNEKLFF,TGTGCCAGCAGTTACTCGTGGACTAATGAAAAACTGTTTTTT